This T cell receptor beta chain was recorded in a study of brain T cells in children with intractable seizures. Only in-frame clones appear in the TCRdb table, and some are missing; sequencing was by immunoSEQ multiplex PCR. The repertoire holds about 320,000 clones, with over 90% as singletons. This CDR3 is 14 amino acids long. J was trimmed by 4 bases and V by 7 bases; bases with no gene match: 8. The germline CDR1 and CDR2 sequences are MNHEY and SVGAGI. Time point in this sample: blood from clinic visit 5 months post-surgery; TSC patient then seizure free. The receptor comes from a boy in the first two years of life with tuberous sclerosis and intractable seizures. The gene calls are TRBV6-5 and TRBJ1-1, with 8 bases fitting TRBD1. The input for sequencing was peripheral blood, taken approximately 5 months after surgery. The CDR3 DNA sequence: TGTGCCAGCACCCTGGACAGGGAGGCCACTGAAGCTTTCTTT. The encoded protein is CASTLDREATEAFF.